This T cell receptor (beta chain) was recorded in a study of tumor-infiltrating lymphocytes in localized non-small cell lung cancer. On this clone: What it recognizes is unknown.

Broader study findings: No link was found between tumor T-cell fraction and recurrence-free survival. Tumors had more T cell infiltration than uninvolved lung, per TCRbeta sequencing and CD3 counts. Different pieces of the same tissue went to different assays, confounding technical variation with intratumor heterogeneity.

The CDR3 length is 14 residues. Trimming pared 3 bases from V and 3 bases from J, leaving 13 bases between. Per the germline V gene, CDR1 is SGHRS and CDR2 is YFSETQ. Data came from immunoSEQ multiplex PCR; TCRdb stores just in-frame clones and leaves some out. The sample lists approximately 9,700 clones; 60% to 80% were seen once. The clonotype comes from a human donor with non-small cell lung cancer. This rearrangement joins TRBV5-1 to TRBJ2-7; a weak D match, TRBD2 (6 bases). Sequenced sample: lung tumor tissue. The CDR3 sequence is CASSSREPVYEQYF. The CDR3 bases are TGCGCCAGCAGCTCCCGGGAGCCAGTCTACGAGCAGTACTTC. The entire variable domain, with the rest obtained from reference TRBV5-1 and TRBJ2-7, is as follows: KAGVTQTPRYLIKTRGQQVTLSCSPISGHRSVSWYQQTPGQGLQFLFEYFSETQRNKGNFPGRFSGRQFSNSRSEMNVSTLELGDSALYLCASSSREPVYEQYFGPGTRLTVT.